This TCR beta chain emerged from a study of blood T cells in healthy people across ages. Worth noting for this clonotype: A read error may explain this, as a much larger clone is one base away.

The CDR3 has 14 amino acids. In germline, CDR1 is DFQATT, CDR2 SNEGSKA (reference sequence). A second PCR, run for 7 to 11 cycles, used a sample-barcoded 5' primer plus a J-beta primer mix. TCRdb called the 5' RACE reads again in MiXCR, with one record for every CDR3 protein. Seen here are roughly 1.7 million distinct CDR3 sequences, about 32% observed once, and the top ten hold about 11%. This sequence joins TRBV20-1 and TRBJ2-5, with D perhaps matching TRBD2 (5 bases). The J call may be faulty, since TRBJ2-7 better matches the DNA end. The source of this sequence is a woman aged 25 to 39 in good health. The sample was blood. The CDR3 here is CSATGTPLDYEQYF. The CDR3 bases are TGCAGTGCTACAGGCACCCCACTAGATTACGAGCAGTACTTC.